This entry concerns a single T cell receptor beta chain. Antigen: not known. These data come from a study of memory CD4+ T cells and cytomegalovirus serostatus. Study-wide points: The CMV-associated TCR signature appears largely within the CD4+ memory repertoire.

Single viable CD3+CD4+CD8-CD45RO+ cells were sorted as the memory CD4+ T cells. Methods used by the authors: Out-of-frame sequences were removed, leaving 2 million or so distinct TCRbeta sequences. Sequenced by immunoSEQ multiplex PCR; TCRdb stores in-frame clones only, minus some. V and J calls and clone size are given by that table; D and trimming were obtained from the DNA. The sample contains tens of thousands of clones, 60% to 80% of which appear only once. V lost 2 bases and J 3 bases, leaving 16 bases between the germline ends. The CDR3 is made up of 16 amino acids. CDR1 and CDR2 from the germline V gene are MNHEY and SVGAGI.

The genes are TRBV6-5 and TRBJ1-2, with D maybe TRBD1 (5 bases). Sequencing was done on a sample of memory CD4+ T cells from blood. The TCR sequence derives from an adult in good health and CMV-seronegative. The chain's CDR3 is CASSYRTPGLDYGYTF. CDR3 in DNA: TGTGCCAGCAGTTACCGGACCCCAGGGTTAGACTATGGCTACACCTTC.